This entry describes one T cell receptor (beta chain). Its cognate antigen is unknown. Sequencing was performed with immunoSEQ multiplex PCR; in TCRdb, only in-frame clones are kept and a portion is missing. The profile shows roughly 100,000 clones, 90% of them singletons. The data were taken from a study of T cell responses to AZD1222 COVID-19 vaccine. Findings of the study overall: Regions 160-218 and 743-854 dominated among vaccine-associated CD4 TCRs spanning spike. Baseline seropositivity occurred in only six or seven AZD1222 recipients.

The CDR3 is 16 residues long. The clonotype was recovered from an adult in good health. The sequencing used peripheral blood, collected on day 0 of AZD1222 vaccination. V is TRBV21-1 and J is TRBJ2-3; the DNA was not used to check the table's D call, TRBD2. TRBV21-1 is classified as a pseudogene. The CDR3 region is CASSKVREVSTDTQYF. The CDR3 bases are TGTGCCAGCAGCAAAGTACGGGAGGTCTCCACAGATACGCAGTATTTT.